Sequencing of this T cell receptor beta chain was carried out in a study of blood T cell repertoires in COVID-19 (dated by TCRdb to between 2020 and 2021). Looking at the study overall: The collaborator samples originated in the United States, Italy and Spain and spanned the acute and convalescent phases of COVID-19. The prospective study material was composed of cDNA or gDNA derived from T cells, B-cell-depleted T cells, or PBMCs. Subjects who had been exposed to COVID-19, were actively infected with it, or had recovered from it provided the deeply sampled blood TCRbeta repertoires that made up the dataset. The repertoires were released in a freely available public database intended as a resource for research on the immune response to SARS-CoV-2. The samples were drawn from two sources: the first 160 participants of the ongoing ImmuneRACE study, and 1,254 subjects contributed by 6 global collaborators. The sample metadata nearly always contained a de-identified subject ID, COVID-19 status, age in years and sex. HLA class I and class II types, where available, came from metadata supplied by the sample provider rather than from assay-based typing. Points the paper makes about the study in general: The quantity of clinical and demographic metadata differed by source and by participant and was supplied without curation.

For CDR1 and CDR2, the germline V gene lists SNHLY and FYNNEI. Trimming removed 8 bases from V and 4 bases from J; the gene matches leave 3 bases unexplained. Measured from the cysteine to the phenylalanine, the CDR3 is 12 residues long. This entry keeps only the CDR3 DNA: 36 bases, framed from base 1. The immunoSEQ Assay, a bias-controlled multiplex PCR, was used to amplify TCRbeta CDR3 regions from genomic DNA. Per the authors' processing: Within the assay, amplification of reference gene primers was used to estimate how many nucleated cells each sample contained. To quantify the absolute abundance of each unique TCRbeta CDR3 rearrangement, sequence reads were collapsed and filtered. For each sample, productive Simpson clonality was calculated as the square root of Simpson's diversity index across productive rearrangements. The source is immuneACCESS, and TCRdb retained only in-frame sequences with V and J called. Part of the clones is not carried over; for the studies checked, unresolved V genes explain less than half of this, and the remainder is unexplained. The DNA gave D and trimming, while V, J and clone size come from that table. The sample table records about 120,000 clones; 85% of these occur just once. The ten largest clones take up roughly 27% of the sample.

Each collaborating institution followed its own protocols to collect whole blood in K2EDTA tubes. For TCRbeta analysis, collaborator samples were shipped as frozen whole blood, as isolated PBMCs, or as DNA extracted from either sample type. This clone appeared once. What this receptor recognizes is not known. Base qualities are not provided; no much larger clone lies one nucleotide away. Sequencing was done on a sample of peripheral blood. This TCR was sampled from an elderly woman with acute or convalescent COVID-19. The V and J segments used are TRBV2 and TRBJ1-2; 8 of the junction bases match TRBD1. The nucleotide sequence is TGTGCCAGCGACGACAGGGGCTATGGCTACACCTTC. Its amino acids are CASDDRGYGYTF.